This T cell receptor (beta chain) is drawn from a study of blood T cell repertoires in COVID-19. Looking at the study overall: The United States, Italy and Spain were the sources of the acute and convalescent COVID-19 samples. Sample material is recorded as cDNA or gDNA derived from T cells, B-cell-depleted T cells, or PBMCs.

Original analysis: Estimation of nucleated cell counts relied on the amplification of reference gene primers. Profiling relied on immunoSEQ multiplex PCR, and the TCRdb table lists in-frame clones only, not all of them. The V and J calls and clone size were taken over from that table, and D and trimming were inferred from the DNA. Of roughly 140,000 clones listed, 82% are singletons. Germline V gene data show CDR1 as MNHEY and CDR2 as SMNVEV (reference sequence). Germline trimming cut 6 bases from V and 8 bases from J; bases unmatched to any gene: 1. There are 12 residues in the CDR3. This chain connects TRBV27 to TRBJ1-6; 7 nucleotides agree with TRBD1. Source material: peripheral blood. This clonotype was sampled from a woman older than 75 with acute or convalescent COVID-19. DNA for the CDR3: TGTGCCAGCAGCGGACAGGATTCACCCCTCCACTTT. It codes for CASSGQDSPLHF.